These 3 T cell receptor beta chains came from one sample sequenced in a study of glioma-infiltrating T cells after dendritic cell vaccination. The time point here: after dendritic cell vaccination, including at tumor progression/relapse. Only in-frame clones appear in the TCRdb table, and some are missing; sequencing was by immunoSEQ multiplex PCR. Counted here are 50,000 to 70,000 clones, approximately 80% occurring once; the ten biggest clones make up about 15%. Sequenced material: blood, taken after dendritic cell vaccination. The receptor set was obtained from a human donor with glioblastoma.

The chain joins TRBV6-5 to TRBJ1-2, with TRBD1 matching 8 bases. CDR1 and CDR2 (germline): MNHEY, SVGAGI. The CDR3 consists of 13 residues. J lost 3 bases, V lost 5 bases, and 2 bases had no gene match. The CDR3 spells CASSTDRDYGYTF. Written as DNA, the CDR3 is TGTGCCAGCAGTACGGACAGGGACTATGGCTACACCTTC.

This clone was observed once. The chain links TRBV6-6 to TRBJ2-1, with TRBD2 matching over 12 bases. CDR1 is MNHNY and CDR2 is SVGAGI in the germline V gene (reference sequence). The ends lost 4 bases at V and 7 bases at J; junction bases unmatched: 8. The CDR3 is made up of 16 amino acids. This CDR3 reads CASSSPSGGAGNEQFF. Written as DNA, the CDR3 is TGTGCCAGCAGTTCCCCTAGCGGGGGGGCCGGGAATGAGCAGTTCTTC.

This clone showed up just a few times. The V gene is TRBV6-1, the J gene TRBJ1-1; no clear D. Trimming took 1 base from V and 3 from J, leaving 6 bases between them. Germline-derived CDR1 and CDR2 are MNHNS and SASEGT. This CDR3 has 13 residues. Here the CDR3 reads CASSEDADTEAFF. In nucleotides, the CDR3 is TGTGCCAGCAGTGAAGATGCGGACACTGAAGCTTTCTTT.